The 20 T cell receptor beta chains below were found in one sample sequenced in a study of OX40 agonist ivuxolimab in advanced cancers. TCRdb's table, derived via immunoSEQ multiplex PCR, lists solely in-frame clones and lacks some. The sample includes tens of thousands of clones, approximately 84% seen only once; the top ten take 7.3%. Sequencing was performed on CD4+ or CD8+ T cells sorted from blood, taken in a trial of the OX40 agonist ivuxolimab. The source is an adult with an advanced solid tumor such as melanoma, head and neck, liver or kidney cancer.

V is TRBV5-7 and J is TRBJ2-6; 8 bases line up with TRBD1. TRBV5-7 is given ORF status, its function remaining uncertain. The CDR3 runs 19 residues. V trimming: 2 bases; J trimming: 2 bases; junction bases outside the gene matches: 12. The CDR3 loop is CASSFWTGRWGAGANVLTF. The CDR3 DNA sequence: TGTGCCAGCAGCTTCTGGACAGGGCGTTGGGGGGCTGGGGCCAACGTCCTGACTTTC.

This chain connects TRBV5-1 to TRBJ1-2; maybe TRBD1 (5 bases). Germline CDR1 is SGHRS and CDR2 is YFSETQ. Trimming took 7 bases from V and 2 from J, leaving 6 bases between them. CDR3 size: 11 residues. CDR3 nucleotide sequence: TGCGCCAGCGGGGACAACTATGGCTACACCTTC. It translates to CASGDNYGYTF.

This clone was picked up a small number of times. The J gene is TRBJ2-7, the V gene TRBV20-1, with D unresolved. Germline V gene data show CDR1 as DFQATT and CDR2 as SNEGSKA (reference sequence). V lost 6 bases and J lost 3, with 9 bases in between. The CDR3 length is 11 residues. CDR3 DNA sequence: TGCAGTGCCCAACGTAGCTACGAGCAGTACTTC. It specifies CSAQRSYEQYF.

The rearrangement joins TRBV5-8 to TRBJ2-1; D is uncertain. This CDR3 region has 15 residues. V was shortened by 10 bases and J by 0 bases, with 17 bases between the two germline ends. The germline gives CDR1 SGHTS, CDR2 YDEGEE. CDR3 sequence: CADTPGRSSYNEQFF. The CDR3 bases are TGTGCCGATACCCCAGGCCGTAGCTCCTACAATGAGCAGTTCTTC.

The J gene is TRBJ1-5, the V gene TRBV6-5; D gene ambiguous. The CDR3 is 13 amino acids. Deletions cut 5 bases from V and 1 base from J, with 6 bases between. Germline CDR1 is MNHEY and CDR2 is SVGAGI. The CDR3 coding sequence is TGTGCCAGCAGTGAACAGAGCAATCAGCCCCAGCATTTT. Amino acids: CASSEQSNQPQHF.

In its sample, this clone was seen a few times. The gene calls are TRBV13 and TRBJ1-3, with D perhaps matching TRBD1 (5 bases). This CDR3 is built from 15 residues. Trimming stripped 6 bases from V and 0 bases from J, with 12 bases between. Germline V CDR1 and CDR2: PRHDT, FYEKMQ (reference sequence). CDR3: CASRRSGFSGNTIYF. In DNA, the CDR3 is TGTGCCAGCAGGCGATCAGGGTTCTCTGGAAACACCATATATTTT.

This chain links TRBV9 with TRBJ2-4; 7 nucleotides agree with TRBD1. V gave up 4 bases and J gave up 1 base; unmatched junction bases: 8. Germline assignment: CDR1 SGDLS and CDR2 YYNGEE. There are 16 residues in the CDR3. The CDR3 nucleotides are TGTGCCAGCAGCACCCAGACAGGGCACGCCAAAAACATTCAGTACTTC. It translates to CASSTQTGHAKNIQYF.

The chain joins TRBV19 to TRBJ2-1, with D possibly TRBD1 on 6 matching bases. The CDR3 has 13 residues. Between the trimmed V and J ends, which lost 3 bases and 10 bases, there was a span of 13 bases. CDR1 and CDR2 from the germline V gene are LNHDA and SQIVND (reference sequence). CDR3 DNA: TGTGCCAGTAGTATCGTGGGGGCAAACGAGCAGTTCTTC. Protein: CASSIVGANEQFF.

V and J are TRBV7-9 and TRBJ2-3, with D unclear. Per the germline V gene, CDR1 is SEHNR and CDR2 is FQNEAQ (reference sequence). Trimming removed 1 base from V and 6 bases from J, with 14 bases in between. The CDR3 sequence is 15 residues long. In DNA, the CDR3 is TGTGCCAGCAGCTTAGTGGGAATAGGCTCGGATACGCAGTATTTT. Translated, it gives CASSLVGIGSDTQYF. The variable domain in full, completed from reference TRBV7-9 and TRBJ2-3, reads DTGVSQNPRHKITKRGQNVTFRCDPISEHNRLYWYRQTLGQGPEFLTYFQNEAQLEKSRLLSDRFSAERPKGSFSTLEIQRTEQGDSAMYLCASSLVGIGSDTQYFGPGTRLTVL.

In this sample, this clone turned up once. The V gene is TRBV7-9, the J gene TRBJ2-2, with 14 bases matching TRBD2. Germline V gives CDR1 SEHNR, CDR2 FQNEAQ (reference sequence). The trim removed 3 bases at V and 2 bases at J, leaving 8 bases unmatched. CDR3 length equals 19 residues. The CDR3 nucleotides are TGTGCCAGCAGCTTTCCGACTAGCGGGGGGGTATTTAACACCGGGGAGCTGTTTTTT. Protein: CASSFPTSGGVFNTGELFF.

This clone appeared many times. The chain carries TRBV7-2 and TRBJ2-3; D unclear. Trimming stripped 3 bases from V and 4 bases from J, with 8 bases between. The germline CDR1 and CDR2 sequences are SGHTA and FQGNSA. CDR3 size: 13 residues. For the CDR3, the DNA is TGTGCCAGCAGCTTCCTTGGGGCAGATACGCAGTATTTT. As protein: CASSFLGADTQYF.

The rearrangement uses TRBV9 and TRBJ1-2; TRBD1 matches 11 bases. CDR1 and CDR2 (germline): SGDLS, YYNGEE. There are 15 residues in the CDR3. V trimming: 1 base; J trimming: 8 bases; junction bases outside the gene matches: 7. For the CDR3, the DNA is TGTGCCAGCAGCGTAAGGACAGGGGGCGGTCAAGGCTACACCTTC. This translates into CASSVRTGGGQGYTF. The complete variable domain, with remaining parts taken from reference TRBV9 and TRBJ1-2, reads DSGVTQTPKHLITATGQRVTLRCSPRSGDLSVYWYQQSLDQGLQFLIQYYNGEERAKGNILERFSAQQFPDLHSELNLSSLELGDSALYFCASSVRTGGGQGYTFGSGTRLTVV.

This sequence joins TRBV6-1 and TRBJ1-5; D is uncertain. The CDR3 extends over 15 amino acids. Per germline, CDR1 MNHNS and CDR2 SASEGT. Trimming pared 0 bases from V and 7 bases from J, leaving 13 bases between. The CDR3 is CASSEAYSSGQPQHF. CDR3 coding DNA: TGTGCCAGCAGTGAAGCGTACAGTTCCGGCCAGCCCCAGCATTTT.

The chain recombines TRBV27 with TRBJ1-4; no definite D call. Germline V gene sequence: CDR1 MNHEY, CDR2 SMNVEV (reference sequence). V was pared by 2 bases and J by 10 bases, with 20 bases between. This CDR3 is built from 16 residues. The CDR3 region has the DNA TGTGCCAGCAGTTTAGTGTCGGCAGGAGGGTGGGTAAAACTGTTTTTT. It codes for CASSLVSAGGWVKLFF.

The sample holds a few counts of this clone. This chain uses TRBV30 with TRBJ1-1, with D hard to call. Germline V gene lookup returns CDR1 GTSNPN and CDR2 SVGIG (reference sequence). V was cut by 0 bases and J by 1 base, with 6 bases left in between. This CDR3 comprises 13 residues. In DNA form, the CDR3 reads TGTGCCTGGAGTGTACCCGGGAACACTGAAGCTTTCTTT. Translated, it gives CAWSVPGNTEAFF. Variable domain in full (rest from reference TRBV30 and TRBJ1-1): SQTIHQWPATLVQPVGSPLSLECTVEGTSNPNLYWYRQAAGRGLQLLFYSVGIGQISSEVPQNLSASRPQDRQFILSSKKLLLSDSGFYLCAWSVPGNTEAFFGQGTRLTVV.

This chain uses TRBV19 with TRBJ1-2; no clear D gene. V was pared by 3 bases and J by 8 bases, with 10 bases between. The CDR3 covers 12 residues. Germline CDR1 is LNHDA and CDR2 is SQIVND (reference sequence). CDR3 nucleotides: TGTGCCAGTAGTATCGATCGACGCGGCTACACCTTC. As protein: CASSIDRRGYTF.

The chain combines TRBV9 with TRBJ2-7, with a tentative D call TRBD1 (5 bases). CDR1 and CDR2 from the germline V gene are SGDLS and YYNGEE. This CDR3 contains 14 residues. Trimming took off 4 bases at V and 6 bases at J, with 17 bases between the two ends. The CDR3 nucleotides read TGTGCCAGCAGCCCCAGGACAAGGGGAAGCGAGCAGTACTTC. Translating it yields CASSPRTRGSEQYF. The full variable domain, with the rest looked up from reference TRBV9 and TRBJ2-7, is DSGVTQTPKHLITATGQRVTLRCSPRSGDLSVYWYQQSLDQGLQFLIQYYNGEERAKGNILERFSAQQFPDLHSELNLSSLELGDSALYFCASSPRTRGSEQYFGPGTRLTVT.

The rearrangement uses TRBV19 and TRBJ1-1, with D unclear. Germline lookup yields CDR1 LNHDA and CDR2 SQIVND (reference sequence). The CDR3 covers 15 residues. Trimming stripped 0 bases from V and 6 bases from J, with 14 bases between. The CDR3: CASSIDLQILPEAFF. CDR3 DNA: TGTGCCAGTAGTATAGATCTACAGATTCTCCCTGAAGCTTTCTTT.

V usage is TRBV15 and J usage is TRBJ1-5, with 10 bases matching TRBD1. The CDR3 has 14 residues. V trimming: 6 bases; J trimming: 6 bases; junction bases outside the gene matches: 5. Germline values: CDR1 LNHNV, CDR2 YYDKDF (reference sequence). Here the CDR3 reads CATRTGGAGQPQHF. The CDR3 DNA is TGTGCCACCAGGACAGGGGGCGCGGGTCAGCCCCAGCATTTT.

This chain links TRBV7-8 with TRBJ1-1; D gene unclear. Germline CDR1 SGHVS, CDR2 FQNEAQ. V lost 5 bases to trimming and J lost 11 bases, with 24 bases between them. This CDR3 comprises 15 residues. The CDR3 region has the DNA TGTGCCAGCAGCCCTTCGCGGGGTAGTTTCAGCGAGGCTTTCTTT. This codes for CASSPSRGSFSEAFF.